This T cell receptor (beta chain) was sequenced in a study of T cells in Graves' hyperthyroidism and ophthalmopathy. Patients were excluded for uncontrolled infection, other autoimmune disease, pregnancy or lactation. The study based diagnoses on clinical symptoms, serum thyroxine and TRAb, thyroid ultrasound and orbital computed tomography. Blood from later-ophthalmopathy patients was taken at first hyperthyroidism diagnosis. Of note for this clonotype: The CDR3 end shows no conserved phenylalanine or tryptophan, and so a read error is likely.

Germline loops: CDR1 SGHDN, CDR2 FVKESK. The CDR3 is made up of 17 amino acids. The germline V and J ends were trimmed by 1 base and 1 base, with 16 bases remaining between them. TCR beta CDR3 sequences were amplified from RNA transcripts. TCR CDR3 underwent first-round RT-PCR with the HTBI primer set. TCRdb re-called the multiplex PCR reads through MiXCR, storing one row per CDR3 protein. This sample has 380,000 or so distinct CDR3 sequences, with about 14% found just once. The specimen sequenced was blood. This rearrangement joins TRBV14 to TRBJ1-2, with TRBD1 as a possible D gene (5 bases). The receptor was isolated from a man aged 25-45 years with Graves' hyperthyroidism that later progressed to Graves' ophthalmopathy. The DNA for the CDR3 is TGTGCCAGCAGCCAAGGTGGGACTCACCACTATAACTATGGCTACACCCTC. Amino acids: CASSQGGTHHYNYGYTL.